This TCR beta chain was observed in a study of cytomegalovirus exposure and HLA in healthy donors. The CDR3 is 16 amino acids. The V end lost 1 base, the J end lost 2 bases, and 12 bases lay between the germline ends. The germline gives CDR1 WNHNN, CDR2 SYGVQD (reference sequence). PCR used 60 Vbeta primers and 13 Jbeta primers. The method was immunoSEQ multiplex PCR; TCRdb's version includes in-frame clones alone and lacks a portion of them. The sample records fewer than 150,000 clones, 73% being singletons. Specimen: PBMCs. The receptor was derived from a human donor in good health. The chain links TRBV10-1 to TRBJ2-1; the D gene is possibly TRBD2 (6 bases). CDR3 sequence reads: CASSEYAGIAYNEQFF. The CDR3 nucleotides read TGCGCCAGCAGTGAGTATGCGGGGATAGCCTACAATGAGCAGTTCTTC.